This T cell receptor (beta chain) was observed in a study of blood T cell repertoires in COVID-19. The method was immunoSEQ multiplex PCR; TCRdb's version includes in-frame clones alone and lacks a portion of them. The data show around 180,000 clones, about 90% seen once. Trimming took 6 bases from V and 1 from J, leaving 12 bases between them. The CDR3 contains 13 residues. Germline lookup yields CDR1 SQVTM and CDR2 ANQGSEA. The chain combines TRBV29-1 with TRBJ1-1; possibly TRBD1 for D (5 bases). Sequencing used peripheral blood. This sequence was found in a man aged 70-80 years with active or convalescent COVID-19. The CDR3 protein is CSVAGRPNTEAFF. CDR3 DNA: TGCAGCGTAGCGGGACGGCCGAACACTGAAGCTTTCTTT.